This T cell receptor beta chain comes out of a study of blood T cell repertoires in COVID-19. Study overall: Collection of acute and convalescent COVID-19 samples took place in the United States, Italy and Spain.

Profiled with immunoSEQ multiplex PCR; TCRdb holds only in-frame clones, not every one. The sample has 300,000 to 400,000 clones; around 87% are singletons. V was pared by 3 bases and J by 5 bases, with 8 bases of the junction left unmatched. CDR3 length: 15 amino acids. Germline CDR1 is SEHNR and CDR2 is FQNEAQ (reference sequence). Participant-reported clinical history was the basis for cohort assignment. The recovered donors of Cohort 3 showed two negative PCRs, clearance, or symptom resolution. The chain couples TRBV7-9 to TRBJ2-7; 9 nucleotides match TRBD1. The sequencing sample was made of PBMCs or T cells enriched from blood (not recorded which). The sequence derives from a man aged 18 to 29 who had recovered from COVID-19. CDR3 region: CASSFPGTGSHEQYF. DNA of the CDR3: TGTGCCAGCAGCTTCCCCGGGACAGGGAGCCACGAGCAGTACTTC. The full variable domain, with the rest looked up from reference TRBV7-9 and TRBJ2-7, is DTGVSQNPRHKITKRGQNVTFRCDPISEHNRLYWYRQTLGQGPEFLTYFQNEAQLEKSRLLSDRFSAERPKGSFSTLEIQRTEQGDSAMYLCASSFPGTGSHEQYFGPGTRLTVT.